This TCR beta chain stems from a study of regulatory dendritic cells for organ transplantation. V gave up 6 bases and J gave up 5 bases; unmatched junction bases: 9. This CDR3 has 14 residues. Germline assignment: CDR1 LGHNT and CDR2 FRNRAP. This table comes from immunoSEQ multiplex PCR, and its TCRdb copy is limited to in-frame clones, with some not included. The sample includes approximately 28,000 clones, roughly 84% seen only once; the top ten take roughly 0.4%. The chain links TRBV12-5 to TRBJ1-2, with 7 bases lining up with TRBD1. The receptor's source is a human donor in good health. Sequenced: naive CD8+ T cells from blood. Documented subset: CD45RA+ naive T cells. The CDR3 coding sequence is TGTGCTAGTGGCCCCTCCGGGACAGCTTATGGCTACACCTTC. This gives the protein CASGPSGTAYGYTF. Full variable domain (outside the CDR3, taken from reference TRBV12-5 and TRBJ1-2): DARVTQTPRHKVTEMGQEVTMRCQPILGHNTVFWYRQTMMQGLELLAYFRNRAPLDDSGMPKDRFSAEMPDATLATLKIQPSEPRDSAVYFCASGPSGTAYGYTFGSGTRLTVV.